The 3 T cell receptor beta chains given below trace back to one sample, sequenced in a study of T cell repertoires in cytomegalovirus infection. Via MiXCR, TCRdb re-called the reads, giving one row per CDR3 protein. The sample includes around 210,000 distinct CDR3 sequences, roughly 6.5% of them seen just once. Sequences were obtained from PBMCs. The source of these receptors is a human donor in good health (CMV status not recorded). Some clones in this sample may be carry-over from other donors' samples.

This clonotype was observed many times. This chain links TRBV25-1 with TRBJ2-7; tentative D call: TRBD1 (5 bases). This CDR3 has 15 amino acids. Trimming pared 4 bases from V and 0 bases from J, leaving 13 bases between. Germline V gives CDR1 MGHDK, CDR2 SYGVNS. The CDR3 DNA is TGTGCCAGCAGTGGGGGCGGTGGGGCCTCCTACGAGCAGTACTTC. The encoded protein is CASSGGGGASYEQYF.

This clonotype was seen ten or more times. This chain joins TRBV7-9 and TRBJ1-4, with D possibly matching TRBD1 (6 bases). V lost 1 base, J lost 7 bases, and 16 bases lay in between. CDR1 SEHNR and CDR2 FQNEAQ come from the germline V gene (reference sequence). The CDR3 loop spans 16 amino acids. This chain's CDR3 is CASSLVRRTAAEKLFF. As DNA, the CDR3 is TGTGCCAGCAGCTTAGTAAGGAGGACAGCGGCTGAAAAACTGTTTTTT.

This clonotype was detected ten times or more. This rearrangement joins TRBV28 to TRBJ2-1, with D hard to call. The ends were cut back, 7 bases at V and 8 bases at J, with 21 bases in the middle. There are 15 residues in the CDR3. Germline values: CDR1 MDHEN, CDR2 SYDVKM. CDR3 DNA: TGTGCCAGCATCACGACGGCCTTAGATAGGGATGAGCAGTTCTTC. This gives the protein CASITTALDRDEQFF. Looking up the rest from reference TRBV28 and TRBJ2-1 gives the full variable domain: DVKVTQSSRYLVKRTGEKVFLECVQDMDHENMFWYRQDPGLGLRLIYFSYDVKMKEKGDIPEGYSVSREKKERFSLILESASTNQTSMYLCASITTALDRDEQFFGPGTRLTVL.